This TCR beta chain derives from a study of blood T cell repertoires in COVID-19. Study details: T cells, B-cell-depleted T cells, or PBMCs provided the cDNA or gDNA that served as material.

In terms of age and location, participants ranged from about 18 to 90 years and lived in about 25 US areas. Participant-reported clinical history was the basis for cohort assignment. Germline V lookup: CDR1 LGHDT, CDR2 YNNKEL (reference sequence). This CDR3 has 14 amino acids. The trim removed 2 bases at V and 7 bases at J, leaving 7 bases unmatched. How the authors handled the data: Estimates of nucleated cell counts were drawn from the amplification of reference gene primers. Clones were read by immunoSEQ multiplex PCR, and TCRdb kept only the in-frame ones, dropping some. Clonal size and the V and J genes are those of that table, whereas D and trimming came from the DNA. The table includes under 150,000 clones, less than 90% detected once.

Sequencing was done on a sample of PBMCs or T cells enriched from blood (not recorded which). The chain is built from TRBV3-1 (or the pseudogene TRBV3-2) and TRBJ2-7, with 8 bases identical to TRBD2. This clonotype was obtained from a man younger than 40 who had recovered from COVID-19. The CDR3 region has the DNA TGTGCCAGCAGCCAAAGCGGGAGCAGCGGGGAGCAGTACTTC. Translated: CASSQSGSSGEQYF.